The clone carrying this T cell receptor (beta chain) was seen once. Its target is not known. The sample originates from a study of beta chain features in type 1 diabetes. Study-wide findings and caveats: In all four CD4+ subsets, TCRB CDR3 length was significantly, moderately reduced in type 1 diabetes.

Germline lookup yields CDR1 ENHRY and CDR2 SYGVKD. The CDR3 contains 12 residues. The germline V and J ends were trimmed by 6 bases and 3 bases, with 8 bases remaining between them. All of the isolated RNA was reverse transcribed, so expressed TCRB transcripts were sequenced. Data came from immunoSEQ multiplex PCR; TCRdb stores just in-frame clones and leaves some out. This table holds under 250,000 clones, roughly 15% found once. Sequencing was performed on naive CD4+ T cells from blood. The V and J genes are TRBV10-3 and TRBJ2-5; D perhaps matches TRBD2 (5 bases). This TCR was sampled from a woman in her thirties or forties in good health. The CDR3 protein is CAIRGSEETQYF. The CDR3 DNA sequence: TGTGCCATCAGGGGTAGCGAAGAGACCCAGTACTTC.